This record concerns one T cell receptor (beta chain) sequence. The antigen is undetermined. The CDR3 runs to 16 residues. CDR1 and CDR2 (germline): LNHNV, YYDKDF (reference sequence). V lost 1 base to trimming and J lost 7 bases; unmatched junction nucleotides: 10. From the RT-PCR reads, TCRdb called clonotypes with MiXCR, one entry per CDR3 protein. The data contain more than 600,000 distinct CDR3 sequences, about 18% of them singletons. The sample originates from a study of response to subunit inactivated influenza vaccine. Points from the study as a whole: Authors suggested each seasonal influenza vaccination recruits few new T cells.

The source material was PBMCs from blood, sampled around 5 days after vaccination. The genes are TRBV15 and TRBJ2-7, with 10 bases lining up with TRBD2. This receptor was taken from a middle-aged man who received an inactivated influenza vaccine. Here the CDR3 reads CATSRGGTSAYTEQYF. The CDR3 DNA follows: TGTGCCACCAGCAGAGGAGGGACTAGCGCCTACACAGAGCAGTACTTC.